Shown below are 27 T cell receptor beta chains from a single sample sequenced in a study of cytomegalovirus exposure and HLA in healthy donors. It was with 60 Vbeta and 13 Jbeta primers that the PCR ran. Sequencing was performed with immunoSEQ multiplex PCR; in TCRdb, only in-frame clones are kept and a portion is missing. This sample has under 150,000 clones, with approximately 80% found just once. The sample comprised PBMCs. The receptors shown here come from a male donor in good health and CMV-seronegative.

The chain uses TRBV5-5 and TRBJ1-3; weak D call: TRBD1 (6 bases). The CDR3 is made up of 17 amino acids. V lost 3 bases and J 4 bases, leaving 20 bases between the germline ends. Germline assignment: CDR1 SGHKS and CDR2 YYEKEE (reference sequence). CDR3 coding DNA: TGTGCCAGCAGCTCGCAAAACAGGGCCTGGCGCGGAAACACCATATATTTT. Residues: CASSSQNRAWRGNTIYF.

This sequence joins TRBV4-1 and TRBJ2-7, with TRBD1 matching 11 bases. CDR3 size: 17 residues. In germline, CDR1 is MGHRA, CDR2 YSYEKL. The J segment lost 3 bases and the V segment lost 3 bases, leaving 10 bases of the junction unmatched. For the CDR3, the DNA is TGCGCCAGCAGCCAGGCCTCCGGGACAGGGGGATTCTACGAGCAGTACTTC. Its translation is CASSQASGTGGFYEQYF.

The V call is TRBV28, the J call TRBJ2-2, with D uncertain. V lost 6 bases, J lost 8 bases, and 10 bases lay in between. The CDR3 spans 12 residues. The V gene's germline CDR1 is MDHEN and CDR2 SYDVKM. The CDR3 nucleotides read TGTGCCAGCAGGGAGTATAGGGGGGAGCTGTTTTTT. Amino acids: CASREYRGELFF.

This rearrangement joins TRBV27 to TRBJ2-7, with 15 bases fitting TRBD2. This CDR3 comprises 14 residues. J lost 7 bases, V lost 3 bases, and 1 base had no gene match. The germline gives CDR1 MNHEY, CDR2 SMNVEV (reference sequence). Here the CDR3 reads CASSFGLAGGEQYF. CDR3 bases: TGTGCCAGCAGTTTCGGACTAGCGGGAGGGGAGCAGTACTTC.

The V call is TRBV30, the J call TRBJ1-1; D is ambiguous. V was cut by 3 bases and J by 4 bases, with 15 bases left in between. This CDR3 spans 14 amino acids. Germline loops: CDR1 GTSNPN, CDR2 SVGIG (reference sequence). CDR3 amino acids: CAWSGVRVGTEAFF. The CDR3 coding sequence is TGTGCCTGGAGCGGGGTGAGGGTTGGCACTGAAGCTTTCTTT.

This clone was observed a handful of times. The rearrangement uses TRBV6-5 and TRBJ2-7; the D gene is possibly TRBD1 (5 bases). Germline CDR1 MNHEY, CDR2 SVGAGI. V was cut by 8 bases and J by 4 bases, with 12 bases left in between. The CDR3 is 12 residues long. The CDR3: CASRRGGYEQYF. In DNA, the CDR3 is TGTGCCAGCCGTAGGGGTGGATACGAGCAGTACTTC.

V and J are TRBV13 and TRBJ2-2; TRBD2 matches at 12 bases. This CDR3 is 16 amino acids long. Germline V gene lookup returns CDR1 PRHDT and CDR2 FYEKMQ (reference sequence). Germline trimming cut 4 bases from V and 6 bases from J; bases unmatched to any gene: 6. In nucleotides, the CDR3 is TGTGCCAGCAGCTCCCGACTAGCGGGAGTTTCCGGGGAGCTGTTTTTT. It codes for CASSSRLAGVSGELFF.

This chain connects TRBV11-2 to TRBJ1-5; no clear D. With 5 bases removed from V and 5 bases from J, the gap between germline ends came to 19 bases. CDR3 size: 16 residues. Per the germline V gene, CDR1 is SGHAT and CDR2 is FQNNGV. In DNA, the CDR3 is TGTGCCAGCAGCGATACCGACTCGGGAGGACATCAGCCCCAGCATTTT. Translation: CASSDTDSGGHQPQHF.

This clone appeared once. This chain joins TRBV30 and TRBJ2-5; 10 bases line up with TRBD2. CDR3 length: 15 amino acids. Germline V gene data show CDR1 as GTSNPN and CDR2 as SVGIG (reference sequence). J was trimmed by 1 base and V by 4 bases; bases with no gene match: 6. The CDR3 DNA is TGTGCCTGGACCCCTAGCGGGAGACCCCAAGAGACCCAGTACTTC. Translation: CAWTPSGRPQETQYF.

This chain connects TRBV9 to TRBJ2-7; TRBD2 matches at 9 bases. The CDR3 has 16 amino acids. Germline CDR1 is SGDLS and CDR2 is YYNGEE. The J segment lost 2 bases and the V segment lost 4 bases, leaving 10 bases of the junction unmatched. The CDR3 sequence: CASSSGRGGGAYEQYF. CDR3 DNA sequence: TGTGCCAGCAGCTCAGGGCGGGGGGGAGGCGCCTACGAGCAGTACTTC.

V and J are TRBV27 and TRBJ2-7; 8 nucleotides align to TRBD2. This CDR3 region has 17 residues. V shed 3 bases, J shed 4 bases, and the junction held 14 bases outside the gene matches. Germline V gene sequence: CDR1 MNHEY, CDR2 SMNVEV (reference sequence). In DNA, the CDR3 is TGTGCCAGCAGTTTGGGCAGGGACGGGACTAGGGGGTACGAGCAGTACTTC. Translation: CASSLGRDGTRGYEQYF.

This chain links TRBV11-3 with TRBJ1-3, with D maybe TRBD1 (5 bases). CDR1 is SGHNT, CDR2 YENEEA, per germline. V gave up 4 bases and J gave up 3 bases, with 13 bases separating them. The CDR3 consists of 15 residues. The CDR3 is CASSSSSGGGNTIYF. The DNA for the CDR3 is TGTGCCAGCAGCTCCAGCTCCGGGGGTGGAAACACCATATATTTT.

The rearrangement joins TRBV28 to TRBJ1-2; the match to TRBD1 covers 10 bases. The CDR3 sequence is 14 residues long. CDR1 is MDHEN and CDR2 is SYDVKM in the germline V gene. V gave up 4 bases and J gave up 5 bases; unmatched junction bases: 4. The CDR3 nucleotides are TGTGCCAGCAGTTCCGCGGGACAGGGGTATGGCTACACCTTC. As protein: CASSSAGQGYGYTF.

The chain uses TRBV27 and TRBJ2-7; possibly TRBD1 for D (5 bases). Germline values: CDR1 MNHEY, CDR2 SMNVEV (reference sequence). Trimming shortened V by 2 bases and J by 0 bases, and 11 bases separated the two germline ends. The CDR3 covers 15 residues. The CDR3, as DNA: TGTGCCAGCAGTTTAAAGGTCGACAGCTCCTACGAGCAGTACTTC. Translating it yields CASSLKVDSSYEQYF.

The V call is TRBV28, the J call TRBJ2-2, with 9 bases lining up with TRBD2. There are 14 residues in the CDR3. V lost 5 bases and J lost 8; bases outside the gene matches: 6. The germline gives CDR1 MDHEN, CDR2 SYDVKM. CDR3 in DNA: TGTGCCAGCAGTCGCGGACTAGCGACTGGGGAGCTGTTTTTT. Amino acids: CASSRGLATGELFF. Looking up the rest from reference TRBV28 and TRBJ2-2 gives the full variable domain: DVKVTQSSRYLVKRTGEKVFLECVQDMDHENMFWYRQDPGLGLRLIYFSYDVKMKEKGDIPEGYSVSREKKERFSLILESASTNQTSMYLCASSRGLATGELFFGEGSRLTVL.

The V call is TRBV7-2, the J call TRBJ2-3, with 8 bases aligning to TRBD2. From germline, CDR1 is SGHTA and CDR2 FQGNSA. The CDR3 length is 16 residues. Unmatched junction bases numbered 7, after V lost 2 bases and J lost 3 bases. CDR3 residues: CASSLNPERETDTQYF. In DNA form, the CDR3 reads TGTGCCAGCAGCTTAAACCCTGAGCGGGAGACAGATACGCAGTATTTT.

V and J are TRBV5-6 and TRBJ2-7, with D unresolved. The CDR3 loop spans 14 amino acids. The V end was cut by 0 bases, the J end by 3 bases, with 10 bases between. Germline V lookup: CDR1 SGHDT, CDR2 YYEEEE. CDR3 amino acids: CASSLGMVHYEQYF. The CDR3, as DNA: TGTGCCAGCAGCTTGGGAATGGTACACTACGAGCAGTACTTC.

The chain joins TRBV21-1 to TRBJ2-7; TRBD2, the D gene given by the table, was not confirmed from the DNA. TRBV21-1 counts as a pseudogene. The CDR3 consists of 15 residues. For the CDR3, the DNA is TGTGCCAGCAGCAAAAGGCGGGGGGTGGAATTCGGGCAGTACTTC. It is translated as CASSKRRGVEFGQYF.

This sequence joins TRBV7-9 and TRBJ1-4; possibly TRBD1 for D (5 bases). The germline gives CDR1 SEHNR, CDR2 FQNEAQ (reference sequence). The V end was cut by 5 bases, the J end by 8 bases, with 18 bases between. This CDR3 is built from 15 residues. CDR3 sequence reads: CASSGRSGTEEKLFF. CDR3 DNA sequence: TGTGCCAGCAGCGGGCGTTCCGGGACTGAGGAAAAACTGTTTTTT.

The J gene is TRBJ1-2, the V gene TRBV7-9; no definite D call. The CDR3 consists of 15 residues. Germline V gene sequence: CDR1 SEHNR, CDR2 FQNEAQ (reference sequence). V was pared by 2 bases and J by 4 bases, with 14 bases between. The CDR3 DNA reads as TGTGCCAGCAGCTTAAACCCCCCTAAACCCTATGGCTACACCTTC. Amino acid sequence: CASSLNPPKPYGYTF.

This clone was detected only once. The gene calls are TRBV7-3 and TRBJ2-2; D not certain. The CDR3 totals 12 residues. The ends were cut back, 3 bases at V and 8 bases at J, with 7 bases in the middle. Germline V gene sequence: CDR1 SGHTA, CDR2 FQGTGA. CDR3 sequence (DNA): TGTGCCAGCAGCTTTCTAGGAGGGGAGCTGTTTTTT. Its protein is CASSFLGGELFF.

The rearrangement joins TRBV6-5 to TRBJ1-5; no reliable D call. The CDR3 spans 14 residues. Germline V gene lookup returns CDR1 MNHEY and CDR2 SVGAGI. V was shortened by 2 bases and J by 6 bases, with 11 bases between the two germline ends. As DNA, the CDR3 is TGTGCCAGCAGTTACCAGAGGGCGGGTCAGCCCCAGCATTTT. Translating it yields CASSYQRAGQPQHF.

This chain connects TRBV28 to TRBJ1-2; D unclear. V dropped 7 bases and J dropped 0 bases, with 12 bases sitting between them. Germline CDR1 is MDHEN and CDR2 is SYDVKM. The CDR3 contains 14 residues. CDR3 region: CASTLSVANYGYTF. In DNA form, the CDR3 reads TGTGCCAGCACCCTTTCGGTAGCTAACTATGGCTACACCTTC.

This clone was detected a few times. The rearrangement uses TRBV27 and TRBJ1-2, with 7 bases lining up with TRBD1. Germline-derived CDR1 and CDR2 are MNHEY and SMNVEV (reference sequence). The CDR3 is 14 residues long. The J segment lost 4 bases and the V segment lost 6 bases, leaving 8 bases of the junction unmatched. The CDR3 coding sequence is TGTGCCAGCAGGAAGTTGGGACAGCTCTATGGCTACACCTTC. Encoded protein: CASRKLGQLYGYTF.

This chain uses TRBV5-1 with TRBJ2-5; D perhaps matches TRBD2 (6 bases). Germline V CDR1 and CDR2: SGHRS, YFSETQ. Trimming shortened V by 4 bases and J by 1 base, and 11 bases separated the two germline ends. The CDR3 is made up of 14 amino acids. CDR3 amino acids: CASSGGTGQETQYF. DNA for the CDR3: TGCGCCAGCAGCGGAGGGACGGGCCAAGAGACCCAGTACTTC.

This chain links TRBV4-1 with TRBJ2-7, with 8 nucleotides matching TRBD1. The CDR3 has 17 amino acids. V was clipped by 0 bases and J by 2 bases; unmatched bases: 9. Germline CDR1 reads MGHRA; CDR2 reads YSYEKL. CDR3 bases: TGCGCCAGCAGCCAAGATGGTACAGGGGGAAGCGCCTACGAGCAGTACTTC. It codes for CASSQDGTGGSAYEQYF.

In nucleotides, the CDR3 is TGTGCCAGCAGCTCCAACCGACGGGTCTGGGACAATGAGCAGTTCTTC. Translating it yields CASSSNRRVWDNEQFF. The V and J genes are TRBV5-5 and TRBJ2-1, with D hard to call. The germline V gene has CDR1 SGHKS and CDR2 YYEKEE (reference sequence). Trimming removed 3 bases at V and 5 bases at J, with 18 bases between. The CDR3 extends over 16 amino acids.